The 15 T cell receptor beta chains presented below share a single source sample, sequenced in a study of T cell responses to AZD1222 COVID-19 vaccine. The assay was immunoSEQ multiplex PCR, and TCRdb's table has in-frame clones only and misses some. The sample lists 110,000 or so clones; 80% to 95% were seen once. Here the sequenced sample was peripheral blood, taken 28 days after the second dose of the MenACWY control vaccine. These receptors originate from an adult who received the MenACWY meningococcal vaccine as a control.

This clone was found many times. The chain couples TRBV15 to TRBJ2-2, with 10 bases fitting TRBD1. The V gene's germline CDR1 is LNHNV and CDR2 YYDKDF (reference sequence). The ends lost 7 bases at V and 3 bases at J; junction bases unmatched: 5. CDR3 length: 15 amino acids. Written as DNA, the CDR3 is TGTGCCACCAAGACAGGGGGCATCGACACCGGGGAGCTGTTTTTT. It specifies CATKTGGIDTGELFF.

In this sample, this clone turned up once. CDR3 DNA: TGTGCCAGCAGTGCCGACCCCGTAAACCCTGCGGACAGGGGAATCCAAGAGACCCAGTACTTC. Encoded protein: CASSADPVNPADRGIQETQYF. J is TRBJ2-5 and V is TRBV2, with 9 positions matching TRBD1. The germline V gene has CDR1 SNHLY and CDR2 FYNNEI. Germline trimming cut 4 bases from V and 1 base from J; bases unmatched to any gene: 22. The CDR3 is 21 amino acids.

The chain couples TRBV7-8 to TRBJ2-3; 9 bases are a match to TRBD1. V trimming: 5 bases; J trimming: 3 bases; junction bases outside the gene matches: 12. Germline CDR1 reads SGHVS; CDR2 reads FQNEAQ. The CDR3 has 17 residues. The CDR3, as DNA: TGTGCCAGCAGCGACCGGACAGGGGAGGACAGGACAGATACGCAGTATTTT. Translating gives CASSDRTGEDRTDTQYF.

V usage is TRBV6-6 and J usage is TRBJ2-3; D is uncertain. V was shortened by 6 bases and J by 2 bases, with 21 bases between the two germline ends. CDR1 and CDR2 from the germline V gene are MNHNY and SVGAGI (reference sequence). CDR3 length equals 17 residues. Written as DNA, the CDR3 is TGTGCCAGCAGGCGAGACCCATGGCGACACCTCACAGATACGCAGTATTTT. Amino acids: CASRRDPWRHLTDTQYF.

V is TRBV25-1 and J is TRBJ2-7; D is unresolved. The CDR3 covers 14 residues. In germline, CDR1 is MGHDK, CDR2 SYGVNS. V was shortened by 1 base and J by 2 bases, with 9 bases between the two germline ends. CDR3 sequence: CASSESSAAYEQYF. CDR3 in DNA: TGTGCCAGCAGTGAATCCAGCGCCGCCTACGAGCAGTACTTC.

The rearrangement links TRBV7-9 to TRBJ1-2; no definite D call. Trimming took off 5 bases at V and 4 bases at J, with 14 bases between the two ends. Germline V CDR1 and CDR2: SEHNR, FQNEAQ (reference sequence). CDR3 length equals 14 residues. CDR3 sequence (DNA): TGTGCCAGCAGCCCAGTGTCGGGGAGCTATGGCTACACCTTC. This gives the protein CASSPVSGSYGYTF. Full variable domain (rest looked up from reference TRBV7-9 and TRBJ1-2): DTGVSQNPRHKITKRGQNVTFRCDPISEHNRLYWYRQTLGQGPEFLTYFQNEAQLEKSRLLSDRFSAERPKGSFSTLEIQRTEQGDSAMYLCASSPVSGSYGYTFGSGTRLTVV.

The chain has TRBV19 and TRBJ2-3; D may match TRBD1 or TRBD2 (6 bases each). Per germline, CDR1 LNHDA and CDR2 SQIVND (reference sequence). The CDR3 extends over 16 amino acids. V was cut by 10 bases and J by 0 bases, with 20 bases left in between. CDR3 nucleotides: TGTGCCACCAGAAATTTGAAGGGGGGTAGCACAGATACGCAGTATTTT. It is translated as CATRNLKGGSTDTQYF.

CDR3 region: CASSPTSGGSADTQYF. For the CDR3, the DNA is TGTGCCAGCAGTCCTACTAGCGGGGGAAGCGCAGATACGCAGTATTTT. V gene TRBV7-6 combines with J gene TRBJ2-3, with TRBD2 identical over 11 bases. Germline CDR1 SGHVS, CDR2 FNYEAQ. The J segment lost 4 bases and the V segment lost 6 bases, leaving 9 bases of the junction unmatched. The CDR3 is made up of 16 amino acids.

V gene TRBV5-1 combines with J gene TRBJ2-2; 10 bases match TRBD2. Per germline, CDR1 SGHRS and CDR2 YFSETQ. J was trimmed by 3 bases and V by 2 bases; bases with no gene match: 10. The length of the CDR3 is 18 residues. The chain's CDR3 is CASSFDLRTSGYTGELFF. In DNA, the CDR3 is TGCGCCAGCAGCTTTGACCTTCGGACTAGCGGATACACCGGGGAGCTGTTTTTT.

The V gene is TRBV3-1 (or the pseudogene TRBV3-2), the J gene TRBJ2-1; D might be TRBD1 or TRBD2, each matching 6 bases. The CDR3 totals 15 residues. The germline V gene has CDR1 LGHDT and CDR2 YNNKEL (reference sequence). Trimming left V 1 base short and J 2 bases short, with 9 bases between. In DNA, the CDR3 is TGTGCCAGCAGCCAAGTGGAGGGGGCCTACAATGAGCAGTTCTTC. It specifies CASSQVEGAYNEQFF.

The V and J genes are TRBV19 and TRBJ1-5, with D maybe TRBD1 (6 bases). CDR3 length: 15 residues. V was cut by 7 bases and J by 0 bases, with 13 bases left in between. The V gene's germline CDR1 is LNHDA and CDR2 SQIVND (reference sequence). In DNA, the CDR3 is TGTGCCAGTACCTCTAGGGGGTATAGCAATCAGCCCCAGCATTTT. Translation gives CASTSRGYSNQPQHF. The variable domain in full, with the rest retrieved from reference TRBV19 and TRBJ1-5, is DGGITQSPKYLFRKEGQNVTLSCEQNLNHDAMYWYRQDPGQGLRLIYYSQIVNDFQKGDIAEGYSVSREKKESFPLTVTSAQKNPTAFYLCASTSRGYSNQPQHFGDGTRLSIL.

This clone appeared once. CDR3 protein: CASSQRTEGGELFF. In DNA form, the CDR3 reads TGTGCCAGCAGCCAGCGGACCGAGGGCGGGGAGCTGTTTTTT. This chain uses TRBV3-1 (or the pseudogene TRBV3-2) with TRBJ2-2; tentative D call: TRBD2 (5 bases). V lost 3 bases and J 7 bases, leaving 12 bases between the germline ends. Germline V gene lookup returns CDR1 LGHDT and CDR2 YNNKEL (reference sequence). CDR3 size: 14 residues.

This sequence joins TRBV5-1 and TRBJ1-1; no clear D. CDR3 length: 15 amino acids. Trimming stripped 0 bases from V and 7 bases from J, with 16 bases between. Germline loops: CDR1 SGHRS, CDR2 YFSETQ. DNA of the CDR3: TGCGCCAGCAGCTTGGCCGGAGGGTTAGGCGATGAAGCTTTCTTT. It yields the protein CASSLAGGLGDEAFF. Complete variable domain (other parts from reference TRBV5-1 and TRBJ1-1): KAGVTQTPRYLIKTRGQQVTLSCSPISGHRSVSWYQQTPGQGLQFLFEYFSETQRNKGNFPGRFSGRQFSNSRSEMNVSTLELGDSALYLCASSLAGGLGDEAFFGQGTRLTVV.

V gene TRBV10-3 combines with J gene TRBJ2-3, with D possibly TRBD1 on 5 matching bases. With 4 bases removed from V and 6 bases from J, the gap between germline ends came to 14 bases. Germline values: CDR1 ENHRY, CDR2 SYGVKD. CDR3 length equals 14 residues. In DNA, the CDR3 is TGTGCCATCAGTGCTGGGCAGGGTGGCGATACGCAGTATTTT. This codes for CAISAGQGGDTQYF.

The chain is built from TRBV11-2 and TRBJ2-7; D not resolved. CDR1 is SGHAT, CDR2 FQNNGV, per germline. Deletions cut 5 bases from V and 3 bases from J, with 11 bases between. The CDR3 contains 13 residues. CDR3 DNA sequence: TGTGCCAGCAGCCGACCGCTACACTACGAGCAGTACGTC. This codes for CASSRPLHYEQYV.